These 11 T cell receptor beta chains share one sample of origin, sequenced in a study of shared clonotypes between healthy human individuals. Positive CCR7 selection of CD45RO-negative cells yielded the naive CD8 cells, and terminally differentiated effector memory CD45RA+ cells were excluded. The assay was immunoSEQ multiplex PCR, and TCRdb's table has in-frame clones only and misses some. Found here are around 580,000 clones, roughly 98% of them singletons; the top ten hold 0.3%. The specimen was naive CD8+ T cells sorted from blood. The receptor source for this set is a man aged 30-40 years in good health.

The V and J genes are TRBV7-9 and TRBJ2-2, with 11 positions matching TRBD2. Germline V CDR1 and CDR2: SEHNR, FQNEAQ (reference sequence). The CDR3 consists of 16 residues. V lost 4 bases and J lost 2; bases outside the gene matches: 3. The CDR3 sequence: CASSSGLAVNTGELFF. The CDR3 coding sequence is TGTGCCAGCAGCTCGGGACTAGCGGTCAACACCGGGGAGCTGTTTTTT.

The rearrangement uses TRBV7-6 and TRBJ2-1, with TRBD1 matching 8 bases. Unmatched junction bases numbered 5, after V lost 0 bases and J lost 7 bases. Germline CDR1 is SGHVS and CDR2 is FNYEAQ. The CDR3 has 15 amino acids. The CDR3, as DNA: TGTGCCAGCAGCTTAGCGAGCAGGGGGCAGAATGAGCAGTTCTTC. It translates to CASSLASRGQNEQFF. The full variable domain, with the rest looked up from reference TRBV7-6 and TRBJ2-1, is GAGVSQSPRYKVTKRGQDVALRCDPISGHVSLYWYRQALGQGPEFLTYFNYEAQQDKSGLPNDRFSAERPEGSISTLTIQRTEQRDSAMYRCASSLASRGQNEQFFGPGTRLTVL.

V is TRBV11-2 and J is TRBJ2-1, with 10 nucleotides matching TRBD2. CDR3 length equals 16 residues. The J segment lost 6 bases and the V segment lost 5 bases, leaving 10 bases of the junction unmatched. The V gene's germline CDR1 is SGHAT and CDR2 FQNNGV. In DNA, the CDR3 is TGTGCCAGCAGCCATTTCCTAGCGGGAGTTGGCAATGAGCAGTTCTTC. Translation: CASSHFLAGVGNEQFF.

This chain uses TRBV15 with TRBJ2-1; TRBD2 agrees at 8 bases. Germline CDR1 is LNHNV and CDR2 is YYDKDF (reference sequence). V lost 5 bases and J lost 6; bases outside the gene matches: 6. The CDR3 length is 14 residues. The DNA for the CDR3 is TGTGCCACCAGCCCAGTGGCGGGAGGCAATGAGCAGTTCTTC. Its translation is CATSPVAGGNEQFF.

V gene TRBV5-8 combines with J gene TRBJ2-4, with D possibly matching TRBD1 (6 bases). CDR1 and CDR2 from the germline V gene are SGHTS and YDEGEE. This CDR3 region has 11 residues. V was cut by 4 bases and J by 16 bases, with 15 bases left in between. The chain's CDR3 is CASSLEGGGYF. In nucleotides, the CDR3 is TGTGCCAGCAGCCTGGAAGGTGGGGGCTACTTC.

In its sample, this clone was seen once. The V call is TRBV5-1, the J call TRBJ1-1; D remains unclear. CDR1 is SGHRS, CDR2 YFSETQ, per germline. The CDR3 is 14 residues long. V lost 0 bases to trimming and J lost 4 bases, with 10 bases between them. The CDR3 loop is CASSLGGQGTEAFF. CDR3 DNA sequence: TGCGCCAGCAGCTTGGGTGGGCAAGGCACTGAAGCTTTCTTT.

About this clone: The same CDR3 also results from other DNA sequences found in this sample. The rearrangement joins TRBV9 to TRBJ2-3; weak D call: TRBD1 (5 bases). Germline-derived CDR1 and CDR2 are SGDLS and YYNGEE. V dropped 0 bases and J dropped 0 bases, with 8 bases sitting between them. CDR3 length: 15 amino acids. CDR3 region: CASSVAGASTDTQYF. CDR3 nucleotides: TGTGCCAGCAGCGTAGCTGGGGCTAGCACAGATACGCAGTATTTT.

The gene calls are TRBV7-9 and TRBJ2-1; 7 bases are shared with TRBD1. CDR1 is SEHNR and CDR2 is FQNEAQ in the germline V gene (reference sequence). After removal of 2 bases from V and 5 bases from J, the junction contained 6 bases not matched to a gene. This CDR3 has 15 amino acids. CDR3 loop: CASSLSYDRDNEQFF. CDR3 nucleotide sequence: TGTGCCAGCAGCTTATCCTACGACAGGGACAATGAGCAGTTCTTC.

The chain uses TRBV23-1 and TRBJ1-5; no clear D gene. TRBV23-1 is placed among ORFs of uncertain function. This CDR3 region has 14 residues. Between the trimmed V and J ends, which lost 4 bases and 6 bases, there was a span of 13 bases. The CDR3 region is CASSPKREGQPQHF. The CDR3 nucleotides are TGCGCCAGCAGTCCCAAGAGGGAGGGTCAGCCCCAGCATTTT.

The chain recombines TRBV6-5 with TRBJ1-1, with 9 bases matching TRBD1. J gave up 5 bases and V 8 bases, and 12 bases lay outside the gene matches. CDR1 is MNHEY and CDR2 is SVGAGI in the germline V gene. The CDR3 covers 15 residues. This chain's CDR3 is CASETGTGRRTEAFF. The CDR3 DNA sequence: TGTGCCAGCGAAACCGGGACAGGGCGACGGACTGAAGCTTTCTTT.

This chain joins TRBV7-8 and TRBJ1-1; maybe TRBD1 (5 bases). Trimming removed 6 bases at V and 6 bases at J, with 20 bases between. Per the germline V gene, CDR1 is SGHVS and CDR2 is FQNEAQ. The CDR3 consists of 15 residues. The CDR3 protein is CASSRLPQGEPEAFF. The CDR3 nucleotides are TGTGCCAGCAGTCGCTTACCCCAGGGTGAACCTGAAGCTTTCTTT.